This entry is about one T cell receptor (beta chain). Antigen specificity is unknown. This record belongs to a study of graft-versus-host responses after intestinal transplantation. Study-wide results and caveats: Recipient marrow held GvH clones, some first seen in ileum or blood.

In germline, CDR1 is SGHVS, CDR2 FQNEAQ. This CDR3 spans 17 amino acids. V shed 5 bases and J 6 bases; nucleotides not matched to a gene: 14. Sequenced by immunoSEQ multiplex PCR; TCRdb stores in-frame clones only, minus some. The sample holds 60,000 or so clones, around nine tenths seen once. Sequences were derived from PBMCs, sampled roughly 120 days after intestinal transplantation. The TCR comes from a human patient who received an intestinal transplant, so some T cells may come from the graft donor. The chain combines TRBV7-8 with TRBJ2-3, with TRBD2 identical over 10 bases. CDR3 sequence: CASSPLRASGSFDTQYF. In DNA, the CDR3 is TGTGCCAGCAGCCCGCTTCGGGCTAGCGGGAGTTTCGATACGCAGTATTTT.